This T cell receptor (beta chain) comes out of a study of cytomegalovirus exposure and HLA in healthy donors. Points from the study as a whole: Judged likely to be a sequencing artifact was a cluster of highly shared sequence variants.

13 Jbeta primers and 60 Vbeta primers were used for the PCR. Clones were read by immunoSEQ multiplex PCR, and TCRdb kept only the in-frame ones, dropping some. The table includes approximately 170,000 clones, over 70% detected once. With respect to this clone: Its specificity is unknown.

Germline-derived CDR1 and CDR2 are SGDLS and YYNGEE. With V trimmed by 4 bases and J by 1 base, 14 bases remained unmatched. The CDR3 length is 18 residues. The sample consisted of PBMCs. V usage is TRBV9 and J usage is TRBJ2-1, with 7 bases fitting TRBD1. The TCR was taken from a male donor in good health and CMV-seropositive. The CDR3 is CASSSRKDGQASYNEQFF. CDR3 nucleotides: TGTGCCAGCAGCTCAAGAAAGGATGGACAGGCATCCTACAATGAGCAGTTCTTC.